Following are 28 T cell receptor beta chains from one sample sequenced in a study of regulatory T cells in long-lasting Graves disease. Noted time point: persistent/refractory GD, antithyroid drugs over 5 years with positive TRAb. RNA isolated from PBMCs was used to make the TCR library. TCR beta libraries were built with iRepertoire HTBI primers and Arm-PCR of CDR3 regions. In TCRdb, the multiplex PCR reads were re-called with MiXCR into one record per CDR3 protein. The sample has around 400,000 distinct CDR3 sequences, roughly a quarter seen once. Sequenced here: peripheral blood mononuclear cells (PBMCs), sampled when the disease was refractory, from a patient treated with antithyroid drugs. Source of these receptors: a female donor with Graves disease.

This clonotype was counted ten times or more. The chain links TRBV11-1 to TRBJ2-1; D not certain. Germline V lookup: CDR1 SGHAT, CDR2 FQDESV (reference sequence). Deletions cut 1 base from V and 1 base from J, with 8 bases between. The CDR3 is made up of 15 amino acids. In DNA, the CDR3 is TGTGCCAGCAGCTTAGGTACCTCATCCTACAATGAGCAGTTCTTC. Amino acids: CASSLGTSSYNEQFF.

This clonotype was found many times. The DNA of the CDR3 is TGTGCCAGCACCGACCATACAGCCTTCGAGCAGTACTTC. This sequence encodes CASTDHTAFEQYF. The rearrangement links TRBV28 to TRBJ2-7; D is undetermined. Germline-derived CDR1 and CDR2 are MDHEN and SYDVKM. This CDR3 is built from 13 residues. Trimming shortened V by 7 bases and J by 6 bases, and 16 bases separated the two germline ends.

This clonotype was detected ten times or more. This sequence joins TRBV2 and TRBJ2-7; 11 nucleotides line up with TRBD1. This CDR3 is built from 14 residues. CDR1 is SNHLY and CDR2 is FYNNEI in the germline V gene. V lost 7 bases and J lost 5; bases outside the gene matches: 7. The CDR3, as DNA: TGTGCCAGCAACAAGGACAGGGGGCTGAACGAGCAGTACTTC. It yields the protein CASNKDRGLNEQYF.

The rearrangement uses TRBV4-2 and TRBJ2-7, with TRBD2 matching over 9 bases. V dropped 0 bases and J dropped 4; count of bases not matched to a gene: 4. The CDR3 contains 15 residues. Germline V CDR1 and CDR2: LGHNA, YNFKEQ. The DNA of the CDR3 is TGTGCCAGCAGCCAAGAAGTTGGACTAGCGTACGAGCAGTACTTC. Translation: CASSQEVGLAYEQYF.

The chain uses TRBV20-1 and TRBJ1-5; unclear D gene. The CDR3 runs to 14 residues. Trimming removed 2 bases from V and 1 base from J, with 9 bases in between. The germline gives CDR1 DFQATT, CDR2 SNEGSKA (reference sequence). CDR3 protein: CSARRATSNQPQHF. CDR3 sequence (DNA): TGCAGTGCTAGACGGGCAACAAGCAATCAGCCCCAGCATTTT.

This clonotype has a handful of counts. DNA of the CDR3: TGTGCCAGCAGCCCGGGACAGGCTGGAAACACCATATATTTT. It is translated as CASSPGQAGNTIYF. The genes are TRBV7-9 and TRBJ1-3, with 8 bases lining up with TRBD1. J was trimmed by 2 bases and V by 5 bases; bases with no gene match: 2. CDR1 and CDR2 (germline): SEHNR, FQNEAQ (reference sequence). The CDR3 runs 14 residues.

The chain recombines TRBV19 with TRBJ1-6; 7 bases map to TRBD1. This CDR3 region has 16 residues. In germline, CDR1 is LNHDA, CDR2 SQIVND (reference sequence). V gave up 5 bases and J gave up 10 bases; unmatched junction bases: 14. The CDR3 protein is CASSFTTGSTGSPLHF. The CDR3 DNA follows: TGTGCCAGTAGTTTTACGACAGGGTCAACGGGATCACCCCTCCACTTT.

The chain is built from TRBV5-6 and TRBJ2-7, with 9 nucleotides matching TRBD2. V lost 4 bases and J lost 5; bases outside the gene matches: 10. Germline CDR1 and CDR2: SGHDT and YYEEEE. The CDR3 has 15 residues. The DNA of the CDR3 is TGTGCCAGCAGCCCGTTAGCGGGAGCTTCCCACGAGCAGTACTTC. This codes for CASSPLAGASHEQYF.

This clonotype was recorded many times. V gene TRBV20-1 combines with J gene TRBJ2-5; 8 bases match TRBD1. The germline V gene encodes CDR1 DFQATT and CDR2 SNEGSKA (reference sequence). The CDR3 covers 14 residues. The trim removed 1 base at V and 5 bases at J, leaving 6 bases unmatched. This chain's CDR3 is CSARVPGGHETQYF. DNA of the CDR3: TGCAGTGCTAGAGTTCCAGGGGGCCACGAGACCCAGTACTTC.

This clonotype was detected only a few times. This chain connects TRBV4-1 to TRBJ1-5; 7 nucleotides line up with TRBD1. J lost 2 bases, V lost 3 bases, and 7 bases had no gene match. Germline V gene lookup returns CDR1 MGHRA and CDR2 YSYEKL. The CDR3 totals 16 residues. The CDR3 DNA reads TGCGCCAGCAGCCAGCCAGGGGGATCCGGCAATCAGCCCCAGCATTTT. Translated: CASSQPGGSGNQPQHF.

The chain carries TRBV5-1 and TRBJ1-5; D remains ambiguous. The CDR3 has 15 amino acids. Germline lookup yields CDR1 SGHRS and CDR2 YFSETQ. V was clipped by 0 bases and J by 7 bases, with 14 bases between them. This CDR3 is CASSLDPDLGQPQHF. In DNA form, the CDR3 reads TGCGCCAGCAGCTTGGATCCGGATTTGGGCCAGCCCCAGCATTTT. The whole variable domain, remainder taken from reference TRBV5-1 and TRBJ1-5, is KAGVTQTPRYLIKTRGQQVTLSCSPISGHRSVSWYQQTPGQGLQFLFEYFSETQRNKGNFPGRFSGRQFSNSRSEMNVSTLELGDSALYLCASSLDPDLGQPQHFGDGTRLSIL.

This clonotype has a handful of counts. CDR3 in DNA: TGTGCCAGCAGCCCCGCGTCCGGACCAACCTACGAGCAGTACTTC. The encoded protein is CASSPASGPTYEQYF. V is TRBV7-2 and J is TRBJ2-7; D gene ambiguous. V was trimmed by 5 bases and J by 2 bases, leaving 16 bases between them. Germline CDR1 and CDR2: SGHTA and FQGNSA. This CDR3 comprises 15 residues.

The table lists this clonotype with many counts. The chain employs TRBV2 and TRBJ2-7, with D possibly matching TRBD2 (6 bases). The CDR3 runs to 13 residues. Germline V gene sequence: CDR1 SNHLY, CDR2 FYNNEI. Trimming shortened V by 6 bases and J by 5 bases, and 14 bases separated the two germline ends. This CDR3 is CASRNPSGDEQYF. CDR3 bases: TGTGCCAGCAGGAACCCCTCGGGGGACGAGCAGTACTTC.

There are many counts of this clonotype. V is TRBV7-6 and J is TRBJ1-1; D unresolved. The CDR3 is made up of 13 amino acids. The germline CDR1 and CDR2 sequences are SGHVS and FNYEAQ. V was pared by 5 bases and J by 2 bases, with 9 bases between. CDR3 residues: CASSPTTNTEAFF. The DNA of the CDR3 is TGTGCCAGCAGCCCAACAACCAACACTGAAGCTTTCTTT.

The V and J genes are TRBV24-1 and TRBJ1-2, with TRBD1 matching over 11 bases. Germline values: CDR1 KGHDR, CDR2 SFDVKD. V lost 9 bases to trimming and J lost 8 bases; unmatched junction nucleotides: 4. This CDR3 comprises 12 residues. Here the CDR3 reads CATEDRGLGYTF. CDR3 sequence (DNA): TGTGCCACCGAGGACAGGGGGCTCGGCTACACCTTC.

The table lists this clonotype with many counts. The rearrangement links TRBV6-5 to TRBJ1-4; perhaps TRBD1 as D (6 bases). The CDR3 runs to 14 residues. Trimming pared 4 bases from V and 5 bases from J, leaving 11 bases between. Germline loops: CDR1 MNHEY, CDR2 SVGAGI. CDR3 DNA: TGTGCCAGCAGTTTGGGGGCGAGGAATGAAAAACTGTTTTTT. Translating gives CASSLGARNEKLFF.

This clonotype is deemed medium-sized. This chain links TRBV15 with TRBJ2-2; 7 nucleotides line up with TRBD1. CDR1 and CDR2 (germline): LNHNV, YYDKDF (reference sequence). The CDR3 has 15 amino acids. V dropped 8 bases and J dropped 4; count of bases not matched to a gene: 10. DNA for the CDR3: TGTGCCACCGGGACGCTGACAGGGCTCACCGGGGAGCTGTTTTTT. As protein: CATGTLTGLTGELFF.

This clonotype has only a few counts. This sequence joins TRBV20-1 and TRBJ1-1, with 7 bases that match TRBD1. The germline V gene encodes CDR1 DFQATT and CDR2 SNEGSKA (reference sequence). The CDR3 consists of 14 residues. Trimming cost V 0 bases and J 1 base; bases outside gene matches: 2. CDR3 loop: CSARDYRGNTEAFF. The CDR3 nucleotides read TGCAGTGCTAGAGATTACAGGGGGAACACTGAAGCTTTCTTT.

V usage is TRBV19 and J usage is TRBJ1-3, with 9 bases lining up with TRBD1. The CDR3 covers 14 residues. V trimming: 5 bases; J trimming: 2 bases; junction bases outside the gene matches: 1. From germline, CDR1 is LNHDA and CDR2 SQIVND (reference sequence). The CDR3 reads CASSRTGAGNTIYF. Written as DNA, the CDR3 is TGTGCCAGTAGTCGGACAGGGGCTGGAAACACCATATATTTT. The whole variable domain, remainder taken from reference TRBV19 and TRBJ1-3, is DGGITQSPKYLFRKEGQNVTLSCEQNLNHDAMYWYRQDPGQGLRLIYYSQIVNDFQKGDIAEGYSVSREKKESFPLTVTSAQKNPTAFYLCASSRTGAGNTIYFGEGSWLTVV.

The chain uses TRBV7-9 and TRBJ1-5; the D is unclear. From germline, CDR1 is SEHNR and CDR2 FQNEAQ (reference sequence). This CDR3 has 15 amino acids. V was clipped by 3 bases and J by 2 bases, with 11 bases between them. The CDR3 region has the DNA TGTGCCAGCAGCTTTTCGGGTAATGGCAATCAGCCCCAGCATTTT. This encodes CASSFSGNGNQPQHF.

This clonotype was counted at least ten times. The chain has TRBV7-9 and TRBJ2-5; no reliable D call. Deletions cut 4 bases from V and 3 bases from J, with 6 bases between. In germline, CDR1 is SEHNR, CDR2 FQNEAQ (reference sequence). There are 12 residues in the CDR3. The DNA for the CDR3 is TGTGCCAGCAGCTATATGGAAGAGACCCAGTACTTC. Translation: CASSYMEETQYF.

The chain couples TRBV4-2 to TRBJ2-5, with unresolved D. V shed 3 bases and J shed 1 base, with 9 bases lying between them. This CDR3 region has 14 residues. CDR1 is LGHNA and CDR2 is YNFKEQ in the germline V gene. CDR3 bases: TGTGCCAGCAGCCAGAGACGGGCCCAAGAGACCCAGTACTTC. Translating gives CASSQRRAQETQYF.

This clonotype turned up a few times. V and J are TRBV30 and TRBJ1-2, with D perhaps matching TRBD1 (5 bases). V lost 2 bases, J lost 8 bases, and 15 bases lay in between. The CDR3 covers 13 residues. Germline CDR1 is GTSNPN and CDR2 is SVGIG (reference sequence). The CDR3: CAWSQGPTWGYTF. The CDR3 nucleotides are TGTGCCTGGAGTCAGGGCCCCACCTGGGGCTACACCTTC.

V gene TRBV4-3 combines with J gene TRBJ1-1; TRBD1 might be the D (6 bases). Germline-derived CDR1 and CDR2 are LGHNA and YSLEER. The CDR3 length is 13 residues. V was shortened by 1 base and J by 10 bases, with 13 bases between the two germline ends. The CDR3 bases are TGCGCCAGCAGCCAAGCCAGGGGCGGATTAGCTTTCTTT. This gives the protein CASSQARGGLAFF.

This clonotype showed up just once. It may be a read error: a sequence one base away is much more abundant. V usage is TRBV18 and J usage is TRBJ1-4; perhaps TRBD1 as D (6 bases). The CDR3 spans 14 residues. CDR1 is KGHSH and CDR2 is LQKENI in the germline V gene. CDR3 protein: CASSPAGDYEKLSF. The CDR3 region has the DNA TGTGCCAGCTCACCAGCAGGGGACTATGAAAAACTGTCTTTT. The entire variable domain, with the rest obtained from reference TRBV18 and TRBJ1-4, is as follows: NAGVMQNPRHLVRRRGQEARLRCSPMKGHSHVYWYRQLPEEGLKFMVYLQKENIIDESGMPKERFSAEFPKEGPSILRIQQVVRGDSAAYFCASSPAGDYEKLSFGSGTQLSVL.

This clonotype was seen a few times. J is TRBJ1-1 and V is TRBV5-1; D is possibly TRBD1 (5 bases). CDR1 is SGHRS, CDR2 YFSETQ, per germline. The CDR3 has 14 residues. The ends were cut back, 4 bases at V and 3 bases at J, with 13 bases in the middle. The CDR3 reads CASSPPDSDTEAFF. The CDR3 DNA reads as TGCGCCAGCAGCCCCCCAGACAGTGACACTGAAGCTTTCTTT.

This clonotype came up a few times. The CDR3 is CASSLEGTDYGYTF. In DNA form, the CDR3 reads TGCGCCAGCAGCTTGGAGGGGACGGACTATGGCTACACCTTC. The rearrangement uses TRBV5-1 and TRBJ1-2, with D possibly being TRBD1 (5 bases). Germline loops: CDR1 SGHRS, CDR2 YFSETQ. Trimming removed 0 bases from V and 3 bases from J, with 9 bases in between. There are 14 residues in the CDR3.

This clonotype was found many times. The chain carries TRBV28 and TRBJ1-2; D unclear. Trimming took off 4 bases at V and 7 bases at J, with 7 bases between the two ends. Germline assignment: CDR1 MDHEN and CDR2 SYDVKM. The CDR3 has 11 amino acids. CDR3 coding DNA: TGTGCCAGCAGTTCGGTGGTTGGCTACACCTTC. The encoded protein is CASSSVVGYTF.